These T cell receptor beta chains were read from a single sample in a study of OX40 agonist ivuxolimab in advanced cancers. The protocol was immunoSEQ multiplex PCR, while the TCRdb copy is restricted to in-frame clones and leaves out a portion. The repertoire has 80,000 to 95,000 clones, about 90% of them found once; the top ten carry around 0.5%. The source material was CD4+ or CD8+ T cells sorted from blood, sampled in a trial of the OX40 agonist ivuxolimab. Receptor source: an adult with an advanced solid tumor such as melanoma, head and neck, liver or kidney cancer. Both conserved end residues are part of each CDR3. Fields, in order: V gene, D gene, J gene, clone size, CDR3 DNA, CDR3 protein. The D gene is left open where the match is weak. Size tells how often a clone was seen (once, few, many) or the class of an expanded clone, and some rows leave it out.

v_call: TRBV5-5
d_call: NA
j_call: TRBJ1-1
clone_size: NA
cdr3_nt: TGTGCCAGCAACCGGTGGACTGGGACTGAAGCTTTCTTT
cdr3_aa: CASNRWTGTEAFF

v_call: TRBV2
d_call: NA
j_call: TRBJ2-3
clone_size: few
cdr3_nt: TGTGCCAGCAGCCCGGGACCCGGATCGTATACGCAGTATTTT
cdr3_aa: CASSPGPGSYTQYF

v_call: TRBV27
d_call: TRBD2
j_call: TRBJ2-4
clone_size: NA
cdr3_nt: TGTGCCAGCAGTTTTACGGGACTAGCGGGACAGGGCAAAAACATTCAGTACTTC
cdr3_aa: CASSFTGLAGQGKNIQYF

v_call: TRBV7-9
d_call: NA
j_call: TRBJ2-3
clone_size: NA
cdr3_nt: TGTGCCAGCAGCGCGCTCCGGGACACCGATACGCAGTATTTT
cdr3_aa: CASSALRDTDTQYF

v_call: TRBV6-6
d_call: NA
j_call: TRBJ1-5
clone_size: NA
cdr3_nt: TGTGCTAGCGGGTCGGGCAATCAGCCCCAGCATTTT
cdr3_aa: CASGSGNQPQHF

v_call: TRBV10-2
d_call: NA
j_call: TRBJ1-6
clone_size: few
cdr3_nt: TGCGCCAGCAGTGAGTTTGGTTCTCAGTCACCCCTCCACTTT
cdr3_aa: CASSEFGSQSPLHF

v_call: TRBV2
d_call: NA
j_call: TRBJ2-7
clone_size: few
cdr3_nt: TGTGCCAGCAGTGAGGCCAGGGTGGGAGAGCAGTACTTC
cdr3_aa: CASSEARVGEQYF

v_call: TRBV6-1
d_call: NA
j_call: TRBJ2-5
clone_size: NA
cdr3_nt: TGTGCCAGCAGTGAAGGATGGCAGGCGGAGACCCAGTACTTC
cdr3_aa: CASSEGWQAETQYF

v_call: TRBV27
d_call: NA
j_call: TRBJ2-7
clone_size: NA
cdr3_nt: TGTGCCAGCAGTGTCTTAGGGACGGCCTACGAGCAGTACTTC
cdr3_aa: CASSVLGTAYEQYF

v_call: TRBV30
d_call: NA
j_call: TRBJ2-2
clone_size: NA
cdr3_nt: TGTGCCTGGAGGCCAGGGACCACCGGGGAGCTGTTTTTT
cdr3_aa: CAWRPGTTGELFF

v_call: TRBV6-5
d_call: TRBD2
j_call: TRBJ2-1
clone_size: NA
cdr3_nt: TGTGCCAGCAGCCCGGGACTAGCGGGCAACAATGAGCAGTTCTTC
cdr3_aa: CASSPGLAGNNEQFF

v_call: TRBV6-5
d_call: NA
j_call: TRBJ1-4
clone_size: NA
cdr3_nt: TGTGCCAGCAGTTACTCAGGGTGGGGCAATGAAAAACTGTTTTTT
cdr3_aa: CASSYSGWGNEKLFF

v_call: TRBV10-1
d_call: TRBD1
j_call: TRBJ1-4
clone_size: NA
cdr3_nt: TGCGCCAGCAGTGAGCGGGGAAACAGGGGACCAACTAATGAAAAACTGTTTTTT
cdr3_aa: CASSERGNRGPTNEKLFF

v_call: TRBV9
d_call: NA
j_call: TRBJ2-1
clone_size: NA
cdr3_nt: TGTGCCAGCAGCGTAGGCAAGGCCCCACCTTACAATGAGCAGTTCTTC
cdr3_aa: CASSVGKAPPYNEQFF

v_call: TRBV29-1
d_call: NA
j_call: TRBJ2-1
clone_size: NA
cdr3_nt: TGCAGCCCCGCATTTGGCAGCTCCTACAATGAGCAGTTCTTC
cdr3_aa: CSPAFGSSYNEQFF

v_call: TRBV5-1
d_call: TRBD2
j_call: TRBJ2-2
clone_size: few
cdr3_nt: TGCGCCAGCGGCGAGACTAGCGGGAGTACCGGGGAGCTGTTTTTT
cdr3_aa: CASGETSGSTGELFF

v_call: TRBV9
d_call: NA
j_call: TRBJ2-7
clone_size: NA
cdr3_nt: TGTGCCAGCAGCGTAGCTGCCACAGGCTACGAGCAGTACTTC
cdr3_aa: CASSVAATGYEQYF

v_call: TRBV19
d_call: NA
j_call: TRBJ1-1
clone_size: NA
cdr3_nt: TGTGCCAGTAGTACCCTCCCCGGGTTTGAAGCTTTCTTT
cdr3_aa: CASSTLPGFEAFF

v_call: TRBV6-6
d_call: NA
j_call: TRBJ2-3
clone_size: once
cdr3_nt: TGTGCCAGCAGGACCCGTACAGATACGCAGTATTTT
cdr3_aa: CASRTRTDTQYF

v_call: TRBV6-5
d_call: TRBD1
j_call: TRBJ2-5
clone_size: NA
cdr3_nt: TGTGCCAGCAGTTTCAACCCCTTGGACAGGGTGGGGACCCAGTACTTC
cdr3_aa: CASSFNPLDRVGTQYF

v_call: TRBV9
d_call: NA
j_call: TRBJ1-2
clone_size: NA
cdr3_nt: TGTGCCAGCAGCGCAACAAACTATGGCTACACCTTC
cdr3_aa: CASSATNYGYTF

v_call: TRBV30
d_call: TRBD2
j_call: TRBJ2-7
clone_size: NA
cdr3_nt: TGTGCCTCAAGAACTAGCGGGGGGCCCTACGAGCAGTACTTC
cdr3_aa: CASRTSGGPYEQYF

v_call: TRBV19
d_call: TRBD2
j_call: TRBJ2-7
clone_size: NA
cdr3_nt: TGTGCCAGTAGTATAGGGACTAGCGGGAGCAAAGGCGAGCAGTACTTC
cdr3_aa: CASSIGTSGSKGEQYF

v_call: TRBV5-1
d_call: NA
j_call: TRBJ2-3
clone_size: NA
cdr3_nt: TGCGCCAGCAGCTTGGACGGCGGTAGCACAGATACGCAGTATTTT
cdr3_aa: CASSLDGGSTDTQYF

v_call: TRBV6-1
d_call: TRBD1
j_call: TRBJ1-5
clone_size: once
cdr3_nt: TGTGCCAGCAGATTAACAGGGGCGAGCAATCAGCCCCAGCATTTT
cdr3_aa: CASRLTGASNQPQHF

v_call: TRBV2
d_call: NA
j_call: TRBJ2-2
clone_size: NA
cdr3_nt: TGTGCCAGCAGTCCGTCAACTTACACCGGGGAGCTGTTTTTT
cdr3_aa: CASSPSTYTGELFF

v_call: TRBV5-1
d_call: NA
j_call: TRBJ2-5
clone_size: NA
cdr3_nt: TGCGCCAGCACCGCGGGTAAACCCCAAGAGGCCCAGTACTTC
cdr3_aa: CASTAGKPQEAQYF

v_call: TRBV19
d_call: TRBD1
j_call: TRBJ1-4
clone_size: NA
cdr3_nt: TGTGCCAGTTCTTACTCCGGGACAGCTAATGAAAAACTGTTTTTT
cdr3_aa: CASSYSGTANEKLFF

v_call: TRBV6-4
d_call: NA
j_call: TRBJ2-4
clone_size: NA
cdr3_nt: TGTGCCAGCAGTGACTCGGCGGCAGGGGATAACATTCAGTACTTC
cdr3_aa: CASSDSAAGDNIQYF